This T cell receptor beta chain comes out of a study of shared clonotypes between healthy human individuals. Notes on the study in general: The four-donor shared clonotypes exceeded non-shared clonotypes in generation probability, with non-shared ones scoring lower.

Generated by immunoSEQ multiplex PCR, the TCRdb table keeps only in-frame clones and is missing some. The sample contains about 79,000 clones, about 61% of which appear only once. The CDR3 sequence is 16 residues long. Trimming took off 0 bases at V and 0 bases at J, with 13 bases between the two ends. In germline, CDR1 is SGDLS, CDR2 YYNGEE. Details on this clone: The antigen remains unidentified.

This chain links TRBV9 with TRBJ2-7; unclear D gene. Material for sequencing was memory CD8+ T cells sorted from blood. Described subset: CD45RO+ cells pooled with CCR7-negative TemRA cells. The TCR was taken from a man aged 25-40 years in good health. The CDR3 sequence is CASSVGRIGYSYEQYF. Here the CDR3 DNA reads TGTGCCAGCAGCGTAGGGCGTATCGGATACTCCTACGAGCAGTACTTC.